One sample yielded the 28 T cell receptor beta chains listed below, sequenced in a study of T-cell memory formation after mild COVID-19 (dated by TCRdb to about 2021). The receptor library was made with 5' RACE. Sequencing took place on an Illumina NovaSeq 6000. Starting from the raw public reads, TCRdb applied fastp trimming at Q25, assembled clones with MiXCR and retained in-frame beta chains. Identical CDR3 proteins give one entry, which carries the most common genes and DNA. This sample gives 150,000 to 200,000 distinct CDR3 sequences in total; 25% to 40% of them show up just once. 12% of the sample rests with the top ten. Sequenced: PBMCs or a T cell subset sorted from them (not recorded which). All receptors come from an adult woman who had mild COVID-19 (a few samples of this study predate the infection). The sample titles of this study are shuffled in the database, so cell type and time point are left out; the donor was told from shared clones.

This clonotype has just a few counts. The chain joins TRBV6-5 to TRBJ1-2; perhaps TRBD1 as D (5 bases). Per the germline V gene, CDR1 is MNHEY and CDR2 is SVGAGI. The V end lost 6 bases, the J end lost 4 bases, and 15 bases lay between the germline ends. This CDR3 is built from 14 residues. CDR3 loop: CASSPLGGPYGYTF. The DNA for the CDR3 is TGTGCCAGCAGCCCACTCGGGGGTCCCTATGGCTACACCTTC.

V and J are TRBV7-6 and TRBJ2-1; 11 bases are a match to TRBD2. The CDR3 length is 16 residues. V dropped 3 bases and J dropped 6; count of bases not matched to a gene: 7. Germline loops: CDR1 SGHVS, CDR2 FNYEAQ. CDR3 coding DNA: TGTGCCAGCAGCTTCCGACTAGCGGGAAGAGGCAATGAGCAGTTCTTC. Translation: CASSFRLAGRGNEQFF.

The gene calls are TRBV7-9 and TRBJ2-5; 13 positions match TRBD2. The V gene's germline CDR1 is SEHNR and CDR2 FQNEAQ (reference sequence). The CDR3 runs 16 residues. The V segment lost 2 bases and the J segment 2 bases; nucleotides outside the gene matches: 2. CDR3: CASSLRGLAGQETQYF. CDR3 in DNA: TGTGCCAGCAGCTTAAGGGGACTAGCGGGGCAAGAGACCCAGTACTTC. Using reference TRBV7-9 and TRBJ2-5 for the parts outside the CDR3, the full variable domain is DTGVSQNPRHKITKRGQNVTFRCDPISEHNRLYWYRQTLGQGPEFLTYFQNEAQLEKSRLLSDRFSAERPKGSFSTLEIQRTEQGDSAMYLCASSLRGLAGQETQYFGPGTRLLVL.

The table lists this clonotype with many counts. The chain uses TRBV11-2 and TRBJ2-3, with TRBD1 matching over 7 bases. Germline V gives CDR1 SGHAT, CDR2 FQNNGV. With 6 bases clipped from V and 4 bases from J, the junction kept 4 bases outside the gene matches. The CDR3 is 13 residues long. CDR3 bases: TGTGCCAGCAGGACAGGGATGTCAGATACGCAGTATTTT. This translates into CASRTGMSDTQYF.

DNA for the CDR3: TGTGCCAGCTTGGAACCAGGGACTTCTCTCGAGGCTTTCTTT. Its protein product is CASLEPGTSLEAFF. The J gene is TRBJ1-1, the V gene TRBV7-9; weak D call: TRBD1 (5 bases). V gave up 8 bases and J gave up 11 bases, with 24 bases separating them. CDR3 length equals 14 residues. Germline V gene data show CDR1 as SEHNR and CDR2 as FQNEAQ (reference sequence).

The V call is TRBV12-3 or TRBV12-4, the J call TRBJ1-1; D unresolved. The CDR3 totals 15 residues. The V and J ends lost 6 bases and 4 bases respectively, with 18 bases between them. CDR3 nucleotides: TGTGCCAGCAGCAAGGACGGGCTGGTGAGCACTGAAGCTTTCTTT. Its protein product is CASSKDGLVSTEAFF.

The rearrangement links TRBV5-1 to TRBJ1-1; the D is unclear. In germline, CDR1 is SGHRS, CDR2 YFSETQ. The CDR3 length is 13 residues. V shed 0 bases and J shed 3 bases, with 6 bases lying between them. The CDR3: CASSLAGYTEAFF. In nucleotides, the CDR3 is TGCGCCAGCAGCTTGGCCGGTTACACTGAAGCTTTCTTT.

The sample holds a few counts of this clonotype. This rearrangement joins TRBV27 to TRBJ2-1; a weak D match, TRBD2 (6 bases). The CDR3 extends over 14 amino acids. The V gene's germline CDR1 is MNHEY and CDR2 SMNVEV (reference sequence). Trimming took off 4 bases at V and 4 bases at J, with 11 bases between the two ends. The CDR3 bases are TGTGCCAGCAGTTCGGGACTCGAGTACAATGAGCAGTTCTTC. It is translated as CASSSGLEYNEQFF.

CDR3 coding DNA: TGTGCCAGCAATTTCGTGGGGTACTCCTACAATGAGCAGTTCTTC. It yields the protein CASNFVGYSYNEQFF. The V gene is TRBV6-1, the J gene TRBJ2-1, with D hard to call. The CDR3 loop spans 15 amino acids. Between the trimmed V and J ends, which lost 7 bases and 0 bases, there was a span of 13 bases. Germline CDR1 MNHNS, CDR2 SASEGT.

This clonotype appeared a few times. This chain links TRBV5-1 with TRBJ1-1; possibly TRBD1 for D (5 bases). CDR1 and CDR2 from the germline V gene are SGHRS and YFSETQ. This CDR3 is built from 14 residues. The V gene lost 0 bases and the J gene lost 6 bases, with 12 bases spanning the gap. CDR3 sequence (DNA): TGCGCCAGCAGCTTGGCCAGGGATAGGGCTGAAGCTTTCTTT. Encoded protein: CASSLARDRAEAFF.

The chain joins TRBV9 to TRBJ2-3, with 7 bases that match TRBD2. CDR3 size: 14 residues. CDR1 is SGDLS and CDR2 is YYNGEE in the germline V gene. Trimming at V came to 1 base and at J to 3 bases, leaving 2 bases not matched to a gene. CDR3 sequence reads: CASSVRRGTDTQYF. DNA of the CDR3: TGTGCCAGCAGCGTACGGCGGGGGACAGATACGCAGTATTTT.

CDR3 DNA sequence: TGTGCCAGCAGCGACGGGACACCTCTAACTACTTATCAGCCCCAGCATTTT. This gives the protein CASSDGTPLTTYQPQHF. V is TRBV7-2 and J is TRBJ1-5, with D perhaps matching TRBD1 (6 bases). The CDR3 totals 17 residues. V lost 5 bases to trimming and J lost 5 bases, with 22 bases between them. CDR1 and CDR2 from the germline V gene are SGHTA and FQGNSA.

This chain joins TRBV5-1 and TRBJ2-3; D not resolved. Germline V gene data show CDR1 as SGHRS and CDR2 as YFSETQ. Trimming took off 0 bases at V and 4 bases at J, with 6 bases between the two ends. The CDR3 is 13 residues long. The CDR3: CASSLVVPDTQYF. In DNA form, the CDR3 reads TGCGCCAGCAGCTTGGTAGTACCAGATACGCAGTATTTT.

This clonotype was counted at least ten times. The V call is TRBV7-2, the J call TRBJ2-1; 11 nucleotides match TRBD1. J lost 10 bases, V lost 6 bases, and 8 bases had no gene match. CDR1 is SGHTA and CDR2 is FQGNSA in the germline V gene. CDR3 length: 14 amino acids. This CDR3 reads CASRLGQGVGEQFF. The CDR3 bases are TGTGCCAGCAGGTTGGGACAGGGGGTTGGGGAGCAGTTCTTC.

The rearrangement joins TRBV11-3 to TRBJ2-1; D is ambiguous. CDR1 is SGHNT, CDR2 YENEEA, per germline. The V and J ends lost 3 bases and 5 bases respectively, with 5 bases between them. CDR3 length: 12 residues. The CDR3 spells CASSFVHNEQFF. CDR3 in DNA: TGTGCCAGCAGCTTTGTCCACAATGAGCAGTTCTTC.

V is TRBV5-1 and J is TRBJ2-5, with a weak D call TRBD2 (6 bases). The CDR3 consists of 13 residues. V dropped 4 bases and J dropped 7 bases, with 14 bases sitting between them. Germline values: CDR1 SGHRS, CDR2 YFSETQ. CDR3 loop: CASSEGGDGTQYF. CDR3 in DNA: TGCGCCAGCAGCGAAGGCGGGGACGGGACCCAGTACTTC.

The rearrangement joins TRBV4-3 to TRBJ2-7; no definite D call. Germline loops: CDR1 LGHNA, CDR2 YSLEER. Deletions cut 0 bases from V and 0 bases from J, with 9 bases between. The length of the CDR3 is 15 residues. The CDR3 DNA reads as TGCGCCAGCAGCCAAGAGCCGAGAAACTCCTACGAGCAGTACTTC. This codes for CASSQEPRNSYEQYF.

This clonotype was recorded a few times. The chain is built from TRBV27 and TRBJ2-5; 8 bases agree with TRBD2. The J segment lost 4 bases and the V segment lost 8 bases, leaving 6 bases of the junction unmatched. CDR1 is MNHEY and CDR2 is SMNVEV in the germline V gene (reference sequence). CDR3 length: 13 residues. CDR3 amino acids: CASRPAGGETQYF. The DNA of the CDR3 is TGTGCCAGCCGCCCCGCGGGGGGAGAGACCCAGTACTTC.

The chain carries TRBV11-2 and TRBJ2-1; 11 bases map to TRBD2. V lost 1 base to trimming and J lost 2 bases; unmatched junction nucleotides: 1. The length of the CDR3 is 16 residues. Germline CDR1 and CDR2: SGHAT and FQNNGV. DNA for the CDR3: TGTGCCAGCAGCTTAGGGGGACTAGCGGCCTACAATGAGCAGTTCTTC. Amino acids: CASSLGGLAAYNEQFF.

This clonotype showed up just once. This chain links TRBV6-5 with TRBJ1-1; TRBD1 is a possible D gene (6 bases). Germline-derived CDR1 and CDR2 are MNHEY and SVGAGI. Trimming removed 2 bases at V and 2 bases at J, with 12 bases between. The CDR3 has 15 amino acids. Here the CDR3 DNA reads TGTGCCAGCAGTTACACGCGCGGGACAAACACTGAAGCTTTCTTT. Its protein is CASSYTRGTNTEAFF.

This clonotype was detected only a few times. V and J are TRBV4-2 and TRBJ2-7; unclear D gene. This CDR3 region has 15 residues. V was trimmed by 6 bases and J by 2 bases, leaving 17 bases between them. Germline assignment: CDR1 LGHNA and CDR2 YNFKEQ. In DNA, the CDR3 is TGTGCCAGCAGAGCAACGACTCAGCCCCCCTACGAGCAGTACTTC. Translating gives CASRATTQPPYEQYF.

This clonotype has at least ten counts. This chain uses TRBV5-5 with TRBJ2-2; TRBD2 agrees at 8 bases. V shed 0 bases, J shed 1 base, and the junction held 2 bases outside the gene matches. Germline V gene lookup returns CDR1 SGHKS and CDR2 YYEKEE (reference sequence). This CDR3 is 16 amino acids long. CDR3 loop: CASSLASGRNTGELFF. The CDR3 DNA follows: TGTGCCAGCAGCTTGGCCAGCGGGAGGAACACCGGGGAGCTGTTTTTT.

This clonotype appeared a few times. The J gene is TRBJ2-7, the V gene TRBV24-1; the D call may be TRBD1 or TRBD2 (5 bases each). The germline gives CDR1 KGHDR, CDR2 SFDVKD. The CDR3 consists of 18 residues. The V end lost 2 bases, the J end lost 4 bases, and 23 bases lay between the germline ends. The CDR3 DNA reads TGTGCCACCAGTGATTCGGAATCCGGGACGGAGACCTGGTACGAGCAGTACTTC. It specifies CATSDSESGTETWYEQYF.

This clonotype was seen more than once but under ten times. This chain joins TRBV28 and TRBJ2-1, with D perhaps matching TRBD1 or TRBD2 (6 bases each). V was trimmed by 5 bases and J by 1 base, leaving 15 bases between them. Germline V gene lookup returns CDR1 MDHEN and CDR2 SYDVKM. The CDR3 is 16 residues long. The DNA of the CDR3 is TGTGCCAGCAGTGCCCTCGGGGGCGCGTCCTACAATGAGCAGTTCTTC. Translating gives CASSALGGASYNEQFF.

This chain links TRBV7-9 with TRBJ2-7, with unresolved D. The CDR3 totals 16 residues. V dropped 8 bases and J dropped 0 bases, with 20 bases sitting between them. Germline V gene sequence: CDR1 SEHNR, CDR2 FQNEAQ (reference sequence). The CDR3 DNA follows: TGTGCCAGCGAGCCAGCTCTGACTGAGAGCTCCTACGAGCAGTACTTC. Its protein is CASEPALTESSYEQYF.

The gene calls are TRBV27 and TRBJ1-2, with D tentatively TRBD1 (5 bases). Trimming took off 1 base at V and 7 bases at J, with 16 bases between the two ends. Per the germline V gene, CDR1 is MNHEY and CDR2 is SMNVEV (reference sequence). The CDR3 is made up of 15 amino acids. DNA for the CDR3: TGTGCCAGCAGTTTATGGCCTCAGGGTTCGGGTGGCTACACCTTC. Its translation is CASSLWPQGSGGYTF.

This rearrangement joins TRBV4-3 to TRBJ2-7, with 10 nucleotides matching TRBD2. The J segment lost 1 base and the V segment lost 0 bases, leaving 9 bases of the junction unmatched. Germline V CDR1 and CDR2: LGHNA, YSLEER. The CDR3 loop spans 18 amino acids. As DNA, the CDR3 is TGCGCCAGCAGCCAAGAGTGGACTAGCGGATCACCATCCTACGAGCAGTACTTC. This codes for CASSQEWTSGSPSYEQYF.

CDR3 sequence reads: CASSYAPRWANEQFF. The CDR3 DNA reads TGTGCCAGCAGTTACGCGCCACGATGGGCCAATGAGCAGTTCTTC. The chain employs TRBV6-2 or TRBV6-3 and TRBJ2-1; D gene uncertain. CDR3 length: 15 amino acids. CDR1 and CDR2 (germline): MNHEY, SVGEGT. V dropped 2 bases and J dropped 6 bases, with 14 bases sitting between them.